A selection of T cell receptor beta chains follows, all from one sample in a study of metastatic and nonmetastatic thyroid tumors. TCRdb called clones again from the PCR reads with MiXCR. The sample lists about 5,800 clones; around 20% were seen once. Sequencing was carried out using adjacent normal tissue. The receptors originated from a female donor with papillary thyroid cancer or a benign thyroid nodule (not recorded which). Some clones in this sample may be carry-over from other donors' samples. CDR3s include the opening cysteine and the closing phenylalanine or tryptophan. Fields, in order: J gene, V gene, D gene, clone size, CDR3 DNA, CDR3 protein. A D gene is named only where the DNA matches it firmly. The size of a clone is reported for some rows only, either as once, few or many, or as a class for expanded clones.

TRBJ1-1,TRBV2,TRBD1,medium-sized,TGTGCCAGCAGTGCTGACAGGGGGTCCACTGAAGCTTTCTTT,CASSADRGSTEAFF
TRBJ1-1,TRBV5-1,.,.,TGCGCCAGCAGCCGGACCCTGGCAGCCGTCACTGAAGCTTTCTTT,CASSRTLAAVTEAFF
TRBJ2-7,TRBV7-9,TRBD1,medium-sized,TGTGCCAGCAGCCAACAGGGGACCAACTCCTACGAGCAGTACTTC,CASSQQGTNSYEQYF
TRBJ2-7,TRBV5-1,TRBD2,medium-sized,TGCGCCAGCAGCTCCGGGGGGAGCTCCTACGAGCAGTACTTC,CASSSGGSSYEQYF
TRBJ1-5,TRBV28,.,medium-sized,TGTGCCAGCAGTTTTTACGACAGCCTCAATCAGCCCCAGCATTTT,CASSFYDSLNQPQHF
TRBJ1-1,TRBV5-6,.,many,TGTGCCAGCAGCTTGGTCACAGGGTCAGGATCTGAAGCTTTCTTT,CASSLVTGSGSEAFF
TRBJ1-1,TRBV10-2,.,medium-sized,TGCGCCAGCAGTGAGTCGTCGGCTGGTGAAGCTTTCTTT,CASSESSAGEAFF
TRBJ1-2,TRBV28,.,few,TGTGCCAGGAGTCGACCCGAAAGATACTATGGCTACACCTTC,CARSRPERYYGYTF
TRBJ2-1,TRBV12-3/TRBV12-4,.,medium-sized,TGTGCCAGCAGTATAAAGGTCCGCTACAATGAGCAGTTCTTC,CASSIKVRYNEQFF
TRBJ2-7,TRBV2,.,.,TGTGCCAGCAGCGGCGACAGTGGCGAGCAGTACTTC,CASSGDSGEQYF
TRBJ2-7,TRBV6-1,TRBD1,.,TGTGCCACCGAGACAGGGGCCTACGATCCGTATTTC,CATETGAYDPYF
TRBJ2-1,TRBV9,.,once,TGTGCCAGCAGCGCAACAGAATACAATGAGCAGTTCTTC,CASSATEYNEQFF
TRBJ2-5,TRBV7-9,.,.,TGTGCCAGCAGCGACACCCGGGGGACCCAGTACTTC,CASSDTRGTQYF
TRBJ1-6,TRBV27,.,few,TGTGCCAGCAGTCCGCATTACAATTCACCCCTCCACTTT,CASSPHYNSPLHF
TRBJ2-6,TRBV12-3/TRBV12-4,.,medium-sized,TGTGCCTTCAGGGATTCTGGGGCCAACGTCCTGACTTTC,CAFRDSGANVLTF
TRBJ2-2,TRBV5-1,.,.,TGCGCCAACAGCTTGGACCGGCGTAACACCGGTGAGCTGTTTTTT,CANSLDRRNTGELFF
TRBJ2-7,TRBV7-1,TRBD1,medium-sized,TGTGCCAGCAGCTCCCTCCGGGACAGGGTTTTTTTTGGGAACTCCTACGAGCAGTACTTC,CASSSLRDRVFFGNSYEQYF
TRBJ1-1,TRBV11-2,.,medium-sized,TGTGCCAGCAGCTTAAGGCCAGCAACAAACACTGAAGCTTTCTTT,CASSLRPATNTEAFF
TRBJ1-5,TRBV28,.,.,TGCGCCAGCAGTTTATGGGATAGTATCAATCAGCCCCAGCATTTT,CASSLWDSINQPQHF
TRBJ2-5,TRBV20-1,.,many,TGCAGTGCTAGAGACCCGATCTCAGGGGAGACCCAGTACTTC,CSARDPISGETQYF
TRBJ2-3,TRBV6-1,.,.,TGTGCCAGCTACGACGAGCCGAATACGCAGTATTTT,CASYDEPNTQYF
TRBJ1-5,TRBV7-2,.,.,TGTGCCAGCAGCCTAGATAGCAATCAGCCCCAGCATTTT,CASSLDSNQPQHF
TRBJ2-7,TRBV5-4,.,medium-sized,TGTGCCAGCAGCCTGGACAGAGGGGGCGAGCAGTACTTC,CASSLDRGGEQYF
TRBJ2-3,TRBV10-3,TRBD2,many,TGTGCCATCAGTGGGTCACGACTAGCGGGGGAGGACACAGATACGCAGTATTTT,CAISGSRLAGEDTDTQYF